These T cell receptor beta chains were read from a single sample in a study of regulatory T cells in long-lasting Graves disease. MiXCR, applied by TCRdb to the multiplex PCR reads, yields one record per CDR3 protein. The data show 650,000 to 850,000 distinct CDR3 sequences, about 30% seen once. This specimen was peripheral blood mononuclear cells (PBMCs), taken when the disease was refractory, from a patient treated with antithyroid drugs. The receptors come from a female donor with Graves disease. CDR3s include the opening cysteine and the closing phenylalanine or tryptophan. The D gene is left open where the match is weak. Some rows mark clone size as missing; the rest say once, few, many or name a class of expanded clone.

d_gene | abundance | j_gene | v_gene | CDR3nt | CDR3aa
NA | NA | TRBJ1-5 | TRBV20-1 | TGCAGTGCCCAGGTGGGCAATCAGCCCCAGCATTTT | CSAQVGNQPQHF
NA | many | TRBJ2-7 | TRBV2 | TGTGCCAGCATTCCTCTCCCTGACGTTTCCTACGAGCAGTACTTC | CASIPLPDVSYEQYF
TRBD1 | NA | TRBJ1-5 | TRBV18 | TGTGCCAGCTCACCGACAGGGGGCTGGCAGCCCCAGCATTTT | CASSPTGGWQPQHF
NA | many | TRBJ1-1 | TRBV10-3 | TGTGCCATCAGTTCCTCGGCGGGGATGGACACTGAAGCTTTCTTT | CAISSSAGMDTEAFF
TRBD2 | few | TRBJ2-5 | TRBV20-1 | TGCAGTGCTAGAGATCATGTAGCGGGAAGAGAGACCCAGTACTTC | CSARDHVAGRETQYF
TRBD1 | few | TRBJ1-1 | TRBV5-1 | TGCGCCAGCAGCTGGGACAGGGGGCTTACTGAAGCTTTCTTT | CASSWDRGLTEAFF
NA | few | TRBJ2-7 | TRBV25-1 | TGTGCCAGCAGCAAAAGCGACGCCTACGAGCAGTACTTC | CASSKSDAYEQYF
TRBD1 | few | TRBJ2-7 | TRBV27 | TGTGCCAGCAGTTTAAGCCGTCCCGGGACAGGGTCCTACCCCTACGAGCAGTACTTC | CASSLSRPGTGSYPYEQYF
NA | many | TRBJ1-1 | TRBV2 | TGTGCCAGCTCCCGAGAAGAGGACACTGAAGCTTTCTTT | CASSREEDTEAFF
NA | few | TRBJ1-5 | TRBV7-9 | TGTGCCAGCAGCGGAGATGTGAATAGCAATCAGCCCCAGCATTTT | CASSGDVNSNQPQHF
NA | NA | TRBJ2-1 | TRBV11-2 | TGTGCCAGCAGCTTAGCACAGACTTACAATGAGCAGTTCTTC | CASSLAQTYNEQFF
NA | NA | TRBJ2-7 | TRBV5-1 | TGCGCCAGCAGCTTGGCTCCAGGAAGCTCCTACGAGCAGTACTTC | CASSLAPGSSYEQYF
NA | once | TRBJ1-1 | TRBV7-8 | TGTGCCAGCAGCTTATCGAGACTCGGGGCTACTGAAGCTTTCTTT | CASSLSRLGATEAFF
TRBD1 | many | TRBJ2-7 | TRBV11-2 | TGTGCCAGCAGCTTTGGCACAGGGGGAGTCACCTACGAGCAGTACTTC | CASSFGTGGVTYEQYF
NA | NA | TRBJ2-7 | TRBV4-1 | TGCGCCAGCAGCCAAGATTCGGGCCGTGGGGAGCAGTACTTC | CASSQDSGRGEQYF
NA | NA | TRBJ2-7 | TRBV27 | TGTGCCAGCAGAGGGGCAGGGAGCTACGAGCAGTACTTC | CASRGAGSYEQYF
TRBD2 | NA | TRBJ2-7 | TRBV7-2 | TGTGCCAGCAGCCGTACCGGAGGCGGGAGGGCCGCCTACGAGCAGTACTTC | CASSRTGGGRAAYEQYF
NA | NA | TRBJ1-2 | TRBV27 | TGTGCCAGCAGACCCGACCCTTACTATGGCTACACCTTC | CASRPDPYYGYTF
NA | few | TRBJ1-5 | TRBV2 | TGTGCCAGCAGTGAGGGGGGTATGATTTCTCAGCCCCAGCATTTT | CASSEGGMISQPQHF
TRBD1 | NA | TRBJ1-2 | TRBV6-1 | TGTGCCAGCAGTACTCCGGGACAGGGGACGGGCTACACCTTC | CASSTPGQGTGYTF
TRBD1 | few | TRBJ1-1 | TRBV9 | TGTGCCAGCAGCGTAGTCGGACAGGGGAACACTGAAGCTTTCTTT | CASSVVGQGNTEAFF
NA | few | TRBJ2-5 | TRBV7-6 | TGTGTCAGCAGCCCACGACTGAAAGAGACCCAGTACTTC | CVSSPRLKETQYF
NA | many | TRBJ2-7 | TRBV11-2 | TGTGCCAGCAGCCGGGCCGACTCCACCTACGAGCAGTACTTC | CASSRADSTYEQYF
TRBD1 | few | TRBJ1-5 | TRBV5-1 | TGCGCCAGCAGCCTCACCGGGACAGGTGGTCAGCCCCAGCATTTT | CASSLTGTGGQPQHF
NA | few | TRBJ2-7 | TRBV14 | TGTGCCAGCAGCCAAGACCCGATCAGTTACGAGCAGTACTTC | CASSQDPISYEQYF
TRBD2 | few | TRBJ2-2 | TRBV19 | TGTGCCAGTAGTATATTGGTAGCGGGAGGGCCGAGTACCGGGGAGCTGTTTTTT | CASSILVAGGPSTGELFF
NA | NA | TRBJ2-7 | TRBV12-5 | TGTGCTAGTGGCCAACAGGGACCCTCCTACGAGCAGTACTTC | CASGQQGPSYEQYF
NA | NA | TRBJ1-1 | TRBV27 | TGTGCCAGCAGTTTCGCTCCCGGGATGAACACTGAAGCTTTCTTT | CASSFAPGMNTEAFF
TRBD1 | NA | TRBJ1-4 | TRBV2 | TGTGCCAGCAGTGTAACAGGGGGGCGCGCAAATGAAAAACTGTTTTTT | CASSVTGGRANEKLFF
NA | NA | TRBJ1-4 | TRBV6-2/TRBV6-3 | TGTGCCAGCAGTGACGACATGGTTAATGAAAAACTGTTTTTT | CASSDDMVNEKLFF
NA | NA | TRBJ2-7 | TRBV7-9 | TGTGCCAGCAGCTTCTCTAGCGACGGGTACGAGCAGTACTTC | CASSFSSDGYEQYF
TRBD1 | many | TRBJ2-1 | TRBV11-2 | TGTGCCAGCAGTAAAGACAGGGGGATATACAATGAGCAGTTCTTC | CASSKDRGIYNEQFF
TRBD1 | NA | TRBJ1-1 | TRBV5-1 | TGCGCCAGCAGCTTGAGAGCAGGGGGGGTGAATACTGAAGCTTTCTTT | CASSLRAGGVNTEAFF
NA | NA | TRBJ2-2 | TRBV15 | TGTGCCACCAGCAGAGATAGAACATCCGGGGAGCTGTTTTTT | CATSRDRTSGELFF
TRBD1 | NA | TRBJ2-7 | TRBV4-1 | TGCGCCAGCAGCCATGACGGGTCGACAGGGTACGAGCAGTACTTC | CASSHDGSTGYEQYF
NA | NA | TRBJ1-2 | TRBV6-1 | TGTGCCAGCAGTAGCTCAGACTTGGATGGCTACACCTTC | CASSSSDLDGYTF
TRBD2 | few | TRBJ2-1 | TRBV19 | TGTGCCAGTAGTGCCTTGAGGACTAGCGGGAGTAATGAGCAGTTCTTC | CASSALRTSGSNEQFF
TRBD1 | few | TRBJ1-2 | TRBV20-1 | TGCAGTGCTAGAGACAGGGGGCCGCGGGGCTACACCTTC | CSARDRGPRGYTF
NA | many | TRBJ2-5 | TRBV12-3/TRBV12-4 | TGTGCCAGCAGTTTAACGTGGCCGGGAGAGACCCAGTACTTC | CASSLTWPGETQYF
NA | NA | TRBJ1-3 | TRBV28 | TGTGCCAGCACTTATACGATGGACTCTGGAAACACCATATATTTT | CASTYTMDSGNTIYF
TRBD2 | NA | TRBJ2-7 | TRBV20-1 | TGCAGTGCGGATAAGCGGGAGTACTCCTACGAGCAGTACTTC | CSADKREYSYEQYF
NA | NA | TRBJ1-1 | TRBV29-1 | TGCAGCGTTGAAATCCGGGGCCAGACTGAAGCTTTCTTT | CSVEIRGQTEAFF
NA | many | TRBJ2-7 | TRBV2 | TGTGCCAGCAGTGAAAGTACTAGCTACGAGCAGTACTTC | CASSESTSYEQYF